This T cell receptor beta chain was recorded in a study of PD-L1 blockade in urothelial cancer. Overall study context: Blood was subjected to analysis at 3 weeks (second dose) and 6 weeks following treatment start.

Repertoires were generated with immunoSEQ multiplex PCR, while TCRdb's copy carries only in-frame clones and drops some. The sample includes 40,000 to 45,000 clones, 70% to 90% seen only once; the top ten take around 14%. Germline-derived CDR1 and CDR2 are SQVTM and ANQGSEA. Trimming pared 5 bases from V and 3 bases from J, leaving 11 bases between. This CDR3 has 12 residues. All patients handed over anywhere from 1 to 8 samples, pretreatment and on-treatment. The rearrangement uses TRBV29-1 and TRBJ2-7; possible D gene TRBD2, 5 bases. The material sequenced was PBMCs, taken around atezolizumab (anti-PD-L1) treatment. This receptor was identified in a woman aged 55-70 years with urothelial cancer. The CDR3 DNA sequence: TGCAGCGTTCTCGGGGTTGGCTACGAGCAGTACTTC. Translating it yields CSVLGVGYEQYF.